The 5 T cell receptor beta chains presented below share a single source sample, sequenced in a study of blood T cell repertoires in COVID-19. Clones were sequenced by immunoSEQ multiplex PCR, and TCRdb holds only the in-frame ones, with some missing. The sample holds 300,000 to 350,000 clones; nearly 90% are singletons and the top ten take roughly 4.3%. Sequencing was done on a sample of PBMCs or T cells enriched from blood (not recorded which). The receptors were sampled from a woman between 18 and 29 years old with acute COVID-19.

This rearrangement joins TRBV9 to TRBJ2-2; a possible D gene is TRBD1 (6 bases). The germline V gene encodes CDR1 SGDLS and CDR2 YYNGEE. This CDR3 is built from 12 residues. V lost 5 bases and J lost 7, with 9 bases in between. Here the CDR3 reads CASRGAGGELFF. In DNA, the CDR3 is TGTGCCAGCAGGGGGGCTGGCGGGGAGCTGTTTTTT. Looking up the rest from reference TRBV9 and TRBJ2-2 gives the full variable domain: DSGVTQTPKHLITATGQRVTLRCSPRSGDLSVYWYQQSLDQGLQFLIQYYNGEERAKGNILERFSAQQFPDLHSELNLSSLELGDSALYFCASRGAGGELFFGEGSRLTVL.

Of note for this clone: Within the sample, other DNA sequences also encode this same CDR3. The chain has TRBV19 and TRBJ2-7; TRBD1 agrees at 11 bases. Trimming took 4 bases from V and 2 from J; bases not matched to a gene: 1. The germline V gene encodes CDR1 LNHDA and CDR2 SQIVND (reference sequence). This CDR3 has 14 residues. CDR3: CASSTGQGAYEQYF. The CDR3 DNA is TGTGCCAGTAGTACGGGACAGGGGGCCTACGAGCAGTACTTC. Variable domain in full (rest from reference TRBV19 and TRBJ2-7): DGGITQSPKYLFRKEGQNVTLSCEQNLNHDAMYWYRQDPGQGLRLIYYSQIVNDFQKGDIAEGYSVSREKKESFPLTVTSAQKNPTAFYLCASSTGQGAYEQYFGPGTRLTVT.

This chain connects TRBV10-1 to TRBJ2-6; no clear D gene. The CDR3 is made up of 17 amino acids. Trimming pared 0 bases from V and 0 bases from J, leaving 9 bases between. Germline V gene data show CDR1 as WNHNN and CDR2 as SYGVQD (reference sequence). In DNA form, the CDR3 reads TGCGCCAGCAGTGAGTCCACCTTTAGCTCTGGGGCCAACGTCCTGACTTTC. As protein: CASSESTFSSGANVLTF.

This rearrangement joins TRBV28 to TRBJ1-1; D possibly corresponds to TRBD1 (6 bases). There are 13 residues in the CDR3. Trimming left V 6 bases short and J 5 bases short, with 13 bases between. Germline values: CDR1 MDHEN, CDR2 SYDVKM. This CDR3 is CASRFPGVTEAFF. In nucleotides, the CDR3 is TGTGCCAGCAGATTTCCAGGGGTTACTGAAGCTTTCTTT.

The rearrangement uses TRBV6-4 and TRBJ2-1, with D unresolved. The CDR3 has 14 amino acids. V shed 10 bases and J shed 0 bases, with 13 bases lying between them. Germline V gene data show CDR1 as MRHNA and CDR2 as SNTAGT. CDR3 sequence reads: CATSLSSSYNEQFF. The CDR3, as DNA: TGTGCCACGTCCCTCTCGAGCTCCTACAATGAGCAGTTCTTC.